These T cell receptor beta chains were read from a single sample in a study of T cell repertoires in cytomegalovirus infection. MiXCR, applied by TCRdb to the reads, yields one record per CDR3 protein. This sample yields 150,000 to 200,000 distinct CDR3 sequences, of which approximately 20% are seen a single time; under 3.5% belongs to the top ten. Sequencing was performed on PBMCs. The receptors stem from a human donor in good health (CMV status not recorded). Some clones in this sample may be carry-over from other donors' samples. Each CDR3 is given with its conserved first and last residue. A D gene is named only where the DNA matches it firmly. Clone sizes are given selectively: once, few, many, or a class where the clone is expanded.

TRBJ2-5 NA TRBV7-8 TRBD2 CASSWGLAGPQETQYF TGTGCCAGCAGCTGGGGACTAGCGGGGCCCCAAGAGACCCAGTACTTC
TRBJ2-7 many TRBV7-2 TRBD2 CASSPRQSGLRSYEQYF TGTGCCAGCAGCCCCCGTCAATCGGGACTACGATCCTACGAGCAGTACTTC
TRBJ2-7 few TRBV19 TRBD1 CASRGAGGFEQYF TGTGCCAGTAGGGGAGCAGGGGGATTTGAGCAGTACTTC
TRBJ1-2 few TRBV6-5 TRBD1 CASSPRAGQYYGYTF TGTGCCAGCAGTCCCAGAGCGGGACAGTACTATGGCTACACCTTC
TRBJ1-1 few TRBV6-5 TRBD1 CASRQQGASVTEAFF TGTGCCAGCAGACAACAGGGGGCTTCCGTGACTGAAGCTTTCTTT
TRBJ2-6 few TRBV19 TRBD1 CASSHRDRGARTSGANVLTF TGTGCCAGTAGTCACCGGGACAGGGGGGCTCGAACCTCTGGGGCCAACGTCCTGACTTTC
TRBJ1-5 many TRBV15 TRBD1 CATSRKGASNQPQHF TGTGCCACCAGCCGGAAGGGGGCTAGCAATCAGCCCCAGCATTTT
TRBJ1-2 few TRBV5-6 NA CASSSGPFVGYTF TGTGCCAGCAGCTCCGGGCCTTTCGTGGGCTACACCTTC
TRBJ2-1 few TRBV11-2 TRBD2 CASSSRLAGRGNEQFF TGTGCCAGCAGCTCCCGACTAGCGGGACGAGGCAATGAGCAGTTCTTC
TRBJ2-1 NA TRBV28 NA CASSLGGRNEQFF TGTGCCAGCAGTTTAGGTGGTCGGAATGAGCAGTTCTTC
TRBJ2-3 few TRBV25-1 NA CASSETRVPSTDTQYF TGTGCCAGCAGTGAAACCAGGGTGCCTAGCACAGATACGCAGTATTTT
TRBJ1-1 many TRBV7-8 TRBD1 CASSLYIGQGDTEAFF TGTGCCAGCAGCTTATATATAGGACAGGGGGACACTGAAGCTTTCTTT
TRBJ2-2 many TRBV12-3/TRBV12-4 NA CASTFSLTGNTGELFF TGTGCCAGCACTTTCAGCCTGACAGGGAACACCGGGGAGCTGTTTTTT
TRBJ1-4 NA TRBV4-3 NA CASSQEGDATNEKLFF TGCGCCAGCAGCCAAGAAGGGGATGCAACTAATGAAAAACTGTTTTTT
TRBJ1-1 NA TRBV2 NA CASEIAEAFF TGTGCCAGCGAAATTGCTGAAGCTTTCTTT
TRBJ1-3 many TRBV6-2/TRBV6-3 TRBD1 CASSSWTGAGNTIYF TGTGCCAGCAGTTCTTGGACAGGAGCTGGAAACACCATATATTTT
TRBJ2-3 many TRBV7-2 TRBD2 CASSPTSGREDTQYF TGTGCCAGCAGTCCGACTAGCGGGAGGGAGGATACGCAGTATTTT
TRBJ2-1 few TRBV19 TRBD2 CASSIGSGGVEQFF TGTGCCAGTAGTATTGGTAGTGGGGGGGTCGAGCAGTTCTTC
TRBJ1-4 NA TRBV18 NA CASSPGINEKLFF TGTGCCAGCTCACCGGGGATTAATGAAAAACTGTTTTTT